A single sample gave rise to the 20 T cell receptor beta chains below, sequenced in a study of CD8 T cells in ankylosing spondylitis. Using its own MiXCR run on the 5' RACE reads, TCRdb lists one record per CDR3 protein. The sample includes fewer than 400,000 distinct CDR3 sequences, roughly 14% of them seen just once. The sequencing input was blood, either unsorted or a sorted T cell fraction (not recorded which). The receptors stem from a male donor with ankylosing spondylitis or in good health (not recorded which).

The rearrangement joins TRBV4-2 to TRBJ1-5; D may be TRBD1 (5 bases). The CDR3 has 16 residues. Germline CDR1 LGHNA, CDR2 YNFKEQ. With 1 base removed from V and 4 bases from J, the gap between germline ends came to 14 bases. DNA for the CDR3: TGTGCCAGCAGCCAAGTGGAGGGGCAGCTTAATCAGCCCCAGCATTTT. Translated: CASSQVEGQLNQPQHF.

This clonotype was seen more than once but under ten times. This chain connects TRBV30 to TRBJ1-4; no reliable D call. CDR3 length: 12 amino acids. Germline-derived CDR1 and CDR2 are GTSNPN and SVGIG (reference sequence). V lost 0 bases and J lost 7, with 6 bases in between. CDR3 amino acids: CAWSVVTEKLFF. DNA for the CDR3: TGTGCCTGGAGTGTTGTAACTGAAAAACTGTTTTTT. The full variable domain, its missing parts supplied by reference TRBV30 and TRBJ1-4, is SQTIHQWPATLVQPVGSPLSLECTVEGTSNPNLYWYRQAAGRGLQLLFYSVGIGQISSEVPQNLSASRPQDRQFILSSKKLLLSDSGFYLCAWSVVTEKLFFGSGTQLSVL.

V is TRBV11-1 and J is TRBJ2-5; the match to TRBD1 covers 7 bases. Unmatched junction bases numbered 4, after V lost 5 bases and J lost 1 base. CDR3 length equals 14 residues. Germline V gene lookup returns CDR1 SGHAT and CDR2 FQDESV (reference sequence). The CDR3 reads CASSNRDSQETQYF. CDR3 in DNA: TGTGCCAGCAGCAATAGGGACAGCCAAGAGACCCAGTACTTC.

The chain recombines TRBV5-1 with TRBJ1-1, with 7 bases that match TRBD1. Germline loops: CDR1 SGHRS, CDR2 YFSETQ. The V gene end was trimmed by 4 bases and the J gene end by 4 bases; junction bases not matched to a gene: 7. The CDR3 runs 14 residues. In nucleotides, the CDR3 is TGCGCCAGCAGCCGATCCGGGACAGCCACTGAAGCTTTCTTT. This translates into CASSRSGTATEAFF. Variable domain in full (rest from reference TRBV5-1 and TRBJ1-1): KAGVTQTPRYLIKTRGQQVTLSCSPISGHRSVSWYQQTPGQGLQFLFEYFSETQRNKGNFPGRFSGRQFSNSRSEMNVSTLELGDSALYLCASSRSGTATEAFFGQGTRLTVV.

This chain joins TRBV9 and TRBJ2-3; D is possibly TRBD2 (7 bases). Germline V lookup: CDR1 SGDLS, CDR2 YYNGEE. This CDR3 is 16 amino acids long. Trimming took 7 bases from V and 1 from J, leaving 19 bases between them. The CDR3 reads CASGGASYVGTDTQYF. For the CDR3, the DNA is TGTGCCAGCGGGGGGGCCTCATATGTCGGCACAGATACGCAGTATTTT.

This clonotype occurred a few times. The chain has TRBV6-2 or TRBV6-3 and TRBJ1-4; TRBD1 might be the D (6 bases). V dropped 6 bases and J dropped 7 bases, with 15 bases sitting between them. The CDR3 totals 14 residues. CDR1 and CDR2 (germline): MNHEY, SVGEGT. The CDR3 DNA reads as TGTGCCAGCAGAAGGGGCACAGGGAGTGAAAAACTGTTTTTT. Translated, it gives CASRRGTGSEKLFF.

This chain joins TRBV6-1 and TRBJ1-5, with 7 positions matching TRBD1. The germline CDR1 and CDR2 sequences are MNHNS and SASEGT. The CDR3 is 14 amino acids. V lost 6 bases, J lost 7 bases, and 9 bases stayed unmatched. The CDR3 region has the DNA TGTGCCAGCAGACTCACAGGGGAAAGACAGCCCCAGCATTTT. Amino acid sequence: CASRLTGERQPQHF.

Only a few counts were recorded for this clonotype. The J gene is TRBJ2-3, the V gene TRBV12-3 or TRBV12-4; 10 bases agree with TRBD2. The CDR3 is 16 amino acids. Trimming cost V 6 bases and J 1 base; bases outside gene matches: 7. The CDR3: CASSRGLAVGTDTQYF. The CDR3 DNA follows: TGTGCCAGCAGCCGAGGACTAGCGGTCGGCACAGATACGCAGTATTTT.

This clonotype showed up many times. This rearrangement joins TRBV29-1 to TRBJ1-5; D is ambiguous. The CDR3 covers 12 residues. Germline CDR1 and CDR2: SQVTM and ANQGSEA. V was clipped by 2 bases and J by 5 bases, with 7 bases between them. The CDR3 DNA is TGCAGCGTTGAATTTGGGGATCAGCCCCAGCATTTT. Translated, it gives CSVEFGDQPQHF. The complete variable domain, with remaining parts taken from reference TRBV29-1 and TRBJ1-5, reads SAVISQKPSRDICQRGTSLTIQCQVDSQVTMMFWYRQQPGQSLTLIATANQGSEATYESGFVIDKFPISRPNLTFSTLTVSNMSPEDSSIYLCSVEFGDQPQHFGDGTRLSIL.

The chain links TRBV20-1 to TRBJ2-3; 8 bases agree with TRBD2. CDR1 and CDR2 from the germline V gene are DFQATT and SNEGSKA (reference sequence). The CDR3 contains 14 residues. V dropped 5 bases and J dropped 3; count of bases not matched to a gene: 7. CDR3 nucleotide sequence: TGCAGTGCTCCTCGGGAGGGCCTGACAGATACGCAGTATTTT. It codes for CSAPREGLTDTQYF.

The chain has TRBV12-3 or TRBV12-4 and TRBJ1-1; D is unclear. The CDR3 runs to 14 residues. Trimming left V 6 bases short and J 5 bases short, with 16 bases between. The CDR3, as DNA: TGTGCCAGCAGCCGGATGGGTGGGTGGACTGAAGCTTTCTTT. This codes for CASSRMGGWTEAFF.

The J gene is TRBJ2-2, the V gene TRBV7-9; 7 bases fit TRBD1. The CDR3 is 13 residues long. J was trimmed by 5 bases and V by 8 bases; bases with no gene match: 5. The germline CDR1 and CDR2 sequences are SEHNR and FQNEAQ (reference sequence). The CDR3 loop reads CASPTGTTGELFF. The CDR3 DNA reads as TGTGCCAGCCCGACAGGGACGACCGGGGAGCTGTTTTTT. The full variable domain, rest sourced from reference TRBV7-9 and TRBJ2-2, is DTGVSQNPRHKITKRGQNVTFRCDPISEHNRLYWYRQTLGQGPEFLTYFQNEAQLEKSRLLSDRFSAERPKGSFSTLEIQRTEQGDSAMYLCASPTGTTGELFFGEGSRLTVL.

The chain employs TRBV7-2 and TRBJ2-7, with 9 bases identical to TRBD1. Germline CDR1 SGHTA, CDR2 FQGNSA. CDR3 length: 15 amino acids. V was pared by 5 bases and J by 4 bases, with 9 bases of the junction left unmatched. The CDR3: CASSPEGTGWYEQYF. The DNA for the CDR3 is TGTGCCAGCAGCCCAGAGGGGACAGGGTGGTACGAGCAGTACTTC.

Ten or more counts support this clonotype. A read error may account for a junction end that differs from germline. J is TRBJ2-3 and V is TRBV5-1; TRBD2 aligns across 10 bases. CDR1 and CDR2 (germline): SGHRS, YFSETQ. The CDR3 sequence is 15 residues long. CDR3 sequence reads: CASSRTSGSTDTQYF. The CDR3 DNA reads TGTGCCAGCAGCCGGACTAGCGGTTCCACAGATACGCAGTATTTT.

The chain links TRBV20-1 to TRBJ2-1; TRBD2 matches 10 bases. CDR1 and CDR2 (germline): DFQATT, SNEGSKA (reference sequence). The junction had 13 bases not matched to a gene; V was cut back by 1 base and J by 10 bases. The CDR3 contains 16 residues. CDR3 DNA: TGCAGTGCTAGAGGGAGCCGGGGACTAGCGAGCGGGGAGCAGTTCTTC. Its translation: CSARGSRGLASGEQFF.

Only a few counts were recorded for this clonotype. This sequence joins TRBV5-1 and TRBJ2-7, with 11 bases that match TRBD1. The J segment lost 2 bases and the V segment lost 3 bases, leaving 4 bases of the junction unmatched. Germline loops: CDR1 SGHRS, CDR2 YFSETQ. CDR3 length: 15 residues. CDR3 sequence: CASSSRGQGAYEQYF. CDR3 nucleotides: TGCGCCAGCAGCTCGAGGGGACAGGGGGCCTACGAGCAGTACTTC.

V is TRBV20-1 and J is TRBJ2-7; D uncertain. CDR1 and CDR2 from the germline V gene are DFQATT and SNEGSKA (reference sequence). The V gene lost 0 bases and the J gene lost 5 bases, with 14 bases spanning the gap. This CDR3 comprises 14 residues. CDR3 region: CSARDLRVEHEQYF. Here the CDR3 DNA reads TGCAGTGCTAGAGATTTAAGGGTGGAACACGAGCAGTACTTC.

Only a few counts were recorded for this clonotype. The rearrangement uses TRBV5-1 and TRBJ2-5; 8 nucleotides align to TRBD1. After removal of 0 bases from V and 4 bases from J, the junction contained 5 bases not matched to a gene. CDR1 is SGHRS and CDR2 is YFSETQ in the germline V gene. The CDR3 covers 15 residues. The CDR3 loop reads CASSLGADRGETQYF. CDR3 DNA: TGCGCCAGCAGCTTGGGGGCCGACAGGGGAGAGACCCAGTACTTC.

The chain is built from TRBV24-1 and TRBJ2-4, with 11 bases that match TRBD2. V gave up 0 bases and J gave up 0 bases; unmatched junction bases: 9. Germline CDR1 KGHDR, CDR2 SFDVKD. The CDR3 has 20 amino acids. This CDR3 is CATSDLHLTSGKLAKNIQYF. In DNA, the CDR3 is TGTGCCACCAGTGATTTGCATCTGACTAGCGGGAAGCTAGCCAAAAACATTCAGTACTTC.

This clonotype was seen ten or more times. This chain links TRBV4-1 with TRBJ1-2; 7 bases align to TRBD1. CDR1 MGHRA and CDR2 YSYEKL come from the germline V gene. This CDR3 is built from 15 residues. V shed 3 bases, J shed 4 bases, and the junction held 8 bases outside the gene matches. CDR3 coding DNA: TGCGCCAGCAGCCAGCCCGGGACAGCCATCTATGGCTACACCTTC. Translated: CASSQPGTAIYGYTF.